This T cell receptor beta chain comes out of a study of shared clonotypes between healthy human individuals. Study background: Two women and a few men aged 18 to 49 served as donors. Study findings and constraints: Against clonotypes common to all four donors, non-shared ones had lower generation probabilities.

Samples underwent the assay at deep level. Sequencing used immunoSEQ multiplex PCR; TCRdb keeps in-frame clones, though not all of them. Seen here are approximately 2,000,000 clones, around 90% observed once, and the top ten hold about 0.36%. The split of CD4+ cells yielded CD45RA+ naive and CD45RA-negative memory subsets. CDR1 is LNHDA, CDR2 SQIVND, per germline (reference sequence). CDR3 length equals 17 residues. V lost 0 bases, J lost 0 bases, and 12 bases lay in between. In regard to this clone: Its antigen is unknown.

Sample: naive CD4+ T cells from PBMCs. Subset meaning: CD45RA+ positively selected. This chain joins TRBV19 and TRBJ2-1; D not certain. The clonotype originates from a man aged 18 to 29 in good health. Some clones in this sample may be carry-over from other donors' samples. This CDR3 is CASSIDRWVHSYNEQFF. DNA of the CDR3: TGTGCCAGTAGTATAGATAGGTGGGTCCACTCCTACAATGAGCAGTTCTTC. The variable domain in full, completed from reference TRBV19 and TRBJ2-1, reads DGGITQSPKYLFRKEGQNVTLSCEQNLNHDAMYWYRQDPGQGLRLIYYSQIVNDFQKGDIAEGYSVSREKKESFPLTVTSAQKNPTAFYLCASSIDRWVHSYNEQFFGPGTRLTVL.